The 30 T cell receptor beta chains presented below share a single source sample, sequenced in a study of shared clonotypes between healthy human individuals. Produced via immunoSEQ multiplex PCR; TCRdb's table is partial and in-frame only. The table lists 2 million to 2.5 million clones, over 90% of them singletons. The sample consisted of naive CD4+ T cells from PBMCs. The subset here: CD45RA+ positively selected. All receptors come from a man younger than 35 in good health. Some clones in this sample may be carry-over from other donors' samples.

As DNA, the CDR3 is TGTGCCAGCAGCCCCGGACTCGTGAACACTGAAGCTTTCTTT. It codes for CASSPGLVNTEAFF. This sequence joins TRBV7-3 and TRBJ1-1, with D uncertain. This CDR3 is 14 amino acids long. Per the germline V gene, CDR1 is SGHTA and CDR2 is FQGTGA. Trimming shortened V by 5 bases and J by 0 bases, and 10 bases separated the two germline ends.

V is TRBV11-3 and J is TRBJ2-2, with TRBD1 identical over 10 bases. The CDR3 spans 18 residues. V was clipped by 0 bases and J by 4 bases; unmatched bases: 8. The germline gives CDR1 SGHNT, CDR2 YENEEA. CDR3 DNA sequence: TGTGCCAGCAGCTTAGATGCCCGGGACAGGGGAAGCACCGGGGAGCTGTTTTTT. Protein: CASSLDARDRGSTGELFF.

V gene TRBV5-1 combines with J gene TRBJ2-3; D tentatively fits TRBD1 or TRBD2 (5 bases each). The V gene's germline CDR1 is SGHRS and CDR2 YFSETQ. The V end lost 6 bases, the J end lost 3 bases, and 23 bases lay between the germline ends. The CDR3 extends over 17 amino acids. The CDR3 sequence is CASTLGRAGPGTDTQYF. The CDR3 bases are TGCGCCAGCACCCTGGGACGGGCAGGGCCAGGGACAGATACGCAGTATTTT.

The CDR3 is CASTRDRGATEAFF. CDR3 DNA: TGTGCCAGCACGAGGGACAGGGGTGCCACTGAAGCTTTCTTT. The chain is built from TRBV19 and TRBJ1-1; 10 bases align to TRBD1. The CDR3 is 14 residues long. V shed 9 bases and J 4 bases; nucleotides not matched to a gene: 8. Germline V gene sequence: CDR1 LNHDA, CDR2 SQIVND (reference sequence).

The DNA for the CDR3 is TGTGCCTGGAGTGGGGAGGGGGGCCCCAATCAGCCCCAGCATTTT. This sequence encodes CAWSGEGGPNQPQHF. The chain employs TRBV30 and TRBJ1-5; a weak D match, TRBD1 (6 bases). Germline V CDR1 and CDR2: GTSNPN, SVGIG (reference sequence). This CDR3 contains 15 residues. V lost 1 base to trimming and J lost 3 bases, with 13 bases between them.

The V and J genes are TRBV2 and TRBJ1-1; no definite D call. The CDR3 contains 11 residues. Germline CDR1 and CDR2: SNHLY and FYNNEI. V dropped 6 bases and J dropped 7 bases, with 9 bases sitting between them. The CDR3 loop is CASSSALEAFF. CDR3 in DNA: TGTGCCAGCAGCTCGGCGCTTGAAGCTTTCTTT.

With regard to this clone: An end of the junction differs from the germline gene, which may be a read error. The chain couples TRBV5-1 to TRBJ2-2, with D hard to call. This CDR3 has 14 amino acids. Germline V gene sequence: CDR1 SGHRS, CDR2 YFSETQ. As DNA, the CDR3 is TGCGCCAGCAGTCGTGGTTCGAATACCGGGGAGCTGTTTTTT. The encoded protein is CASSRGSNTGELFF.

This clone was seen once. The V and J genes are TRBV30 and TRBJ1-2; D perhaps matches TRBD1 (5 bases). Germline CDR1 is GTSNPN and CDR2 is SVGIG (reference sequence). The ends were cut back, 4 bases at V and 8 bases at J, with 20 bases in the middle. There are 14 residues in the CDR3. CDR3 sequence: CAWTPRGAVVGYTF. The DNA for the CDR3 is TGTGCCTGGACCCCCAGAGGGGCGGTGGTGGGCTACACCTTC.

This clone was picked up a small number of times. The CDR3 spells CSVNYRGMNTEAFF. The CDR3 coding sequence is TGCAGCGTAAACTACAGGGGCATGAACACTGAAGCTTTCTTT. This chain joins TRBV29-1 and TRBJ1-1; TRBD1 agrees at 7 bases. Unmatched junction bases numbered 7, after V lost 6 bases and J lost 0 bases. The germline gives CDR1 SQVTM, CDR2 ANQGSEA. The CDR3 has 14 amino acids.

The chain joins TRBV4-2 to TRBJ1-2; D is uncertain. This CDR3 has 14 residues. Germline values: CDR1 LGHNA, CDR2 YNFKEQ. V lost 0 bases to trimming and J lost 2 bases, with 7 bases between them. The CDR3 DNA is TGTGCCAGCAGCCAAGACAGTCCCAACTATGGCTACACCTTC. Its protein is CASSQDSPNYGYTF.

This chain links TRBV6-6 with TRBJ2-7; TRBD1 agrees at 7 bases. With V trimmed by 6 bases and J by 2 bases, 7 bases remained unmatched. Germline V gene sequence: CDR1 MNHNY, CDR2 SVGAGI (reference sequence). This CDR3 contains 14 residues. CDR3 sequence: CASSPTGTPYEQYF. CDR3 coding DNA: TGTGCCAGCAGCCCGACAGGGACCCCCTACGAGCAGTACTTC.

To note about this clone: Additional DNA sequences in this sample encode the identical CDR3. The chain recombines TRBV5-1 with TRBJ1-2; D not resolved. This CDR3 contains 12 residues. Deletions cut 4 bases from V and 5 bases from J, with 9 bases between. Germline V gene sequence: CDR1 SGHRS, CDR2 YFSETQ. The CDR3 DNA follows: TGCGCCAGCAGCCCAGAATATTATGGCTACACCTTC. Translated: CASSPEYYGYTF.

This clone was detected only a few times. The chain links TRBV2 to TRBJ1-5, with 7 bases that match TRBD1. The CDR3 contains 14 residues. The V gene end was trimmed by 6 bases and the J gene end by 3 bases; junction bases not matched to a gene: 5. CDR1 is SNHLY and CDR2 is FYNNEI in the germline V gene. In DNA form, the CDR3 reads TGTGCCAGCAGGACAGGGCTCTCCAATCAGCCCCAGCATTTT. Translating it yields CASRTGLSNQPQHF.

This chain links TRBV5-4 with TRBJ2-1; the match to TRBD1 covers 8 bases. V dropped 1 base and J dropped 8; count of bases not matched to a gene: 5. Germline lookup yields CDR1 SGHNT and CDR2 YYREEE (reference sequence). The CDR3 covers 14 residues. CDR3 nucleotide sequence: TGTGCCAGCAGCTTGTTTGCAGGGGGCGATGAGCAGTTCTTC. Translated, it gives CASSLFAGGDEQFF.

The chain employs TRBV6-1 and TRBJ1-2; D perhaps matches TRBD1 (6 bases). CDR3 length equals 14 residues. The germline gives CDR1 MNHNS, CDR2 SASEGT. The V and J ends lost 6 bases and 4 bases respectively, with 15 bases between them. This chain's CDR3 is CASSGSRGAYGYTF. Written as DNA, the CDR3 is TGTGCCAGCAGCGGGTCAAGGGGGGCCTATGGCTACACCTTC.

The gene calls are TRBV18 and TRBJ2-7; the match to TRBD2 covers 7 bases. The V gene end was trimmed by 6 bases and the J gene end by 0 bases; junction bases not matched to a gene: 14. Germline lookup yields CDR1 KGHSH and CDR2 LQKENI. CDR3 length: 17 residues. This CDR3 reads CASSTNPTTSRSYEQYF. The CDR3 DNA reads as TGTGCCAGCTCCACAAACCCTACGACTAGCCGCTCCTACGAGCAGTACTTC. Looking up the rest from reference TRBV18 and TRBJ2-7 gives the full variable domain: NAGVMQNPRHLVRRRGQEARLRCSPMKGHSHVYWYRQLPEEGLKFMVYLQKENIIDESGMPKERFSAEFPKEGPSILRIQQVVRGDSAAYFCASSTNPTTSRSYEQYFGPGTRLTVT.

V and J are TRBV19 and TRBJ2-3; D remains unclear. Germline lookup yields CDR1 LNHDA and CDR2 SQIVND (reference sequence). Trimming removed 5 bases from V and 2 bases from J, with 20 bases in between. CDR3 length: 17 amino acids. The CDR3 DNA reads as TGTGCCAGTAGTCCCAACGGAATGCAACGGCTCACAGATACGCAGTATTTT. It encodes CASSPNGMQRLTDTQYF.

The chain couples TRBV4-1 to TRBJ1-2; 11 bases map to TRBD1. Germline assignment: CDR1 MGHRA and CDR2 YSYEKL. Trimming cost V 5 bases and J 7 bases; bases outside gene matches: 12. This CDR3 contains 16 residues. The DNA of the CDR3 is TGCGCCAGCAGCAACGGACAGGGGGCTCTTGGAAGTGGCTACACCTTC. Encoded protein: CASSNGQGALGSGYTF.

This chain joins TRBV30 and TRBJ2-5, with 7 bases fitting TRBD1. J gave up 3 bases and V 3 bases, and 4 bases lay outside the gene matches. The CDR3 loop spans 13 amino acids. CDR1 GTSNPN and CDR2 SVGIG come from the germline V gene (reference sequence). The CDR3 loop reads CAWRQQGKETQYF. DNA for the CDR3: TGTGCCTGGAGGCAACAGGGGAAAGAGACCCAGTACTTC.

CDR3 nucleotides: TGTGCCAGCGGAAAGGACGGGAACAGCTACAATGAGCAGTTCTTC. Translated: CASGKDGNSYNEQFF. The chain is built from TRBV19 and TRBJ2-1; D is perhaps TRBD2 (5 bases). Deletions cut 9 bases from V and 3 bases from J, with 18 bases between. The CDR3 is made up of 15 amino acids. Germline V gene data show CDR1 as LNHDA and CDR2 as SQIVND (reference sequence).

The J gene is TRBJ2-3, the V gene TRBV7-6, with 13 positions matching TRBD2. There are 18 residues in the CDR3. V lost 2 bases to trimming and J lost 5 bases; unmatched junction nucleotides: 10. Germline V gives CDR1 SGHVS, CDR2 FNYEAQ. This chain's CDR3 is CASSLPPRTSGRGDTQYF. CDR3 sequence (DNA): TGTGCCAGCAGCTTACCCCCGAGGACTAGCGGGAGAGGAGATACGCAGTATTTT.

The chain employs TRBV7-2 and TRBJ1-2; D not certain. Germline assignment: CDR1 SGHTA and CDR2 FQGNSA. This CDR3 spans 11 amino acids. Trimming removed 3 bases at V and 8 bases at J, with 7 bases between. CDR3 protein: CASSLGRGYTF. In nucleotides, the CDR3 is TGTGCCAGCAGCTTGGGGAGGGGCTACACCTTC.

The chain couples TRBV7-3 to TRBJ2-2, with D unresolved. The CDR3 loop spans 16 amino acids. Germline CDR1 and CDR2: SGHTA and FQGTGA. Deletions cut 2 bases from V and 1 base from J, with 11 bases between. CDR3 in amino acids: CASSLVGSQNTGELFF. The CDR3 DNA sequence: TGTGCCAGCAGCTTAGTCGGCTCCCAGAACACCGGGGAGCTGTTTTTT. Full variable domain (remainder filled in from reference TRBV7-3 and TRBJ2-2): GAGVSQTPSNKVTEKGKYVELRCDPISGHTALYWYRQSLGQGPEFLIYFQGTGAADDSGLPNDRFFAVRPEGSVSTLKIQRTERGDSAVYLCASSLVGSQNTGELFFGEGSRLTVL.

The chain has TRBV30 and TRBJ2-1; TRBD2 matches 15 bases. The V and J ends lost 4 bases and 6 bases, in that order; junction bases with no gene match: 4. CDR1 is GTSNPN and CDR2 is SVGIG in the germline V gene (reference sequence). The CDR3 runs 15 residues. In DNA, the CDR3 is TGTGCCTGGAAAAGGACTAGCGGGAGGGCCAATGAGCAGTTCTTC. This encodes CAWKRTSGRANEQFF.

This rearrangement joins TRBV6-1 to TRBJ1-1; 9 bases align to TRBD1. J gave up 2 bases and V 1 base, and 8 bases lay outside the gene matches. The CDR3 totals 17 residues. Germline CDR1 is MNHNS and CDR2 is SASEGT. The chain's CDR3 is CASSEGQQGARNTEAFF. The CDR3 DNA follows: TGTGCCAGCAGTGAAGGCCAACAGGGGGCGCGTAACACTGAAGCTTTCTTT.

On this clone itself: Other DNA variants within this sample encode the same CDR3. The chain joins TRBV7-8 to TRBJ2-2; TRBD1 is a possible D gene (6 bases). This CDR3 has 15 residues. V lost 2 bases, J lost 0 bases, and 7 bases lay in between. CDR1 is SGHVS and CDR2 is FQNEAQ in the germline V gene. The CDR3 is CASSLRTANTGELFF. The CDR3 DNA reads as TGTGCCAGCAGCTTACGGACAGCGAACACCGGGGAGCTGTTTTTT.

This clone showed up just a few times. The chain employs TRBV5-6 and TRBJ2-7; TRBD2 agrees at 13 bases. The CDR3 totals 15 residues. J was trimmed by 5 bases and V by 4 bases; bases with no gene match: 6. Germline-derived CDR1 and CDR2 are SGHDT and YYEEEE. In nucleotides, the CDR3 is TGTGCCAGCAGCAAACGGACTAGCGGGAGTAACGAGCAGTACTTC. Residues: CASSKRTSGSNEQYF.

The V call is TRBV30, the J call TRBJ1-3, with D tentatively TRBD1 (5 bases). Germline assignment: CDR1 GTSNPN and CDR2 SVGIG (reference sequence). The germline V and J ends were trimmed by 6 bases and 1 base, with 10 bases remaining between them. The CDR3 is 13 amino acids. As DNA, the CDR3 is TGTGCCTGCACCAGGGAATCTGGAAACACCATATATTTT. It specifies CACTRESGNTIYF. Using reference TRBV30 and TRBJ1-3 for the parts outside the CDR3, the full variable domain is SQTIHQWPATLVQPVGSPLSLECTVEGTSNPNLYWYRQAAGRGLQLLFYSVGIGQISSEVPQNLSASRPQDRQFILSSKKLLLSDSGFYLCACTRESGNTIYFGEGSWLTVV.

For the CDR3, the DNA is TGCGCCAGCAGCCCCCTGGGGCTCCCACCCCAGTACTTC. This codes for CASSPLGLPPQYF. This sequence joins TRBV5-1 and TRBJ2-5, with D perhaps TRBD1 (5 bases). CDR1 and CDR2 from the germline V gene are SGHRS and YFSETQ. Trimming took 4 bases from V and 9 from J, leaving 16 bases between them. This CDR3 region has 13 residues. The variable domain in full, completed from reference TRBV5-1 and TRBJ2-5, reads KAGVTQTPRYLIKTRGQQVTLSCSPISGHRSVSWYQQTPGQGLQFLFEYFSETQRNKGNFPGRFSGRQFSNSRSEMNVSTLELGDSALYLCASSPLGLPPQYFGPGTRLLVL.

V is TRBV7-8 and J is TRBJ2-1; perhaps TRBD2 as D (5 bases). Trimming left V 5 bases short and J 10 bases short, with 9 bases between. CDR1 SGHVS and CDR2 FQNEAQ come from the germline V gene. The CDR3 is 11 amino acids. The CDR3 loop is CASSLSAEQFF. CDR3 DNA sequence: TGTGCCAGCAGCCTTAGCGCAGAGCAGTTCTTC.